This is a list of T cell receptor beta chains from one sample in a study of T cells in tumors after PD-1 blockade. Profiled with immunoSEQ multiplex PCR; TCRdb holds only in-frame clones, not every one. The table lists tens of thousands of clones, approximately 79% of them singletons. The specimen was PBMCs, collected after anti-PD-1 treatment. Receptors originate from a human donor with basal cell carcinoma. Both conserved end residues are part of each CDR3. The order of the fields is J gene, V gene, D gene, clone size, CDR3 protein, CDR3 DNA. D genes are given only for firm matches. For some rows the clone size is stated as once, few or many, or as a class when expanded; others skip it.

>TRBJ1-1|TRBV2|-|-
CASKTLKGNTEAFF
TGTGCCAGCAAGACTCTGAAGGGGAACACTGAAGCTTTCTTT
>TRBJ1-6|TRBV23-1|-|-
CASSQIGKKLHNSPLHF
TGCGCCAGCAGTCAAATTGGCAAAAAGTTACATAATTCACCCCTCCACTTT
>TRBJ1-1|TRBV19|-|-
CASTLTGMNTEAFF
TGTGCCAGTACCCTGACAGGTATGAACACTGAAGCTTTCTTT
>TRBJ2-1|TRBV24-1|TRBD2|-
CATSDPQGLAGGRYNEQFF
TGTGCCACCAGTGATCCGCAGGGACTAGCGGGGGGGCGGTACAATGAGCAGTTCTTC
>TRBJ1-5|TRBV20-1|-|-
CSASARRGDNQPQHF
TGCAGTGCTAGTGCACGGAGGGGAGATAATCAGCCCCAGCATTTT
>TRBJ2-3|TRBV5-1|-|few
CASSFGARASTDTQYF
TGCGCCAGCAGCTTTGGGGCCAGGGCTAGCACAGATACGCAGTATTTT
>TRBJ1-2|TRBV13|TRBD1|-
CASSRDRGAGYTF
TGTGCCAGCAGCCGGGACAGGGGGGCTGGCTACACCTTC
>TRBJ2-7|TRBV5-1|-|-
CASSRGTQGLYEQYF
TGCGCCAGCAGCCGAGGGACCCAAGGCCTCTACGAGCAGTACTTC
>TRBJ1-5|TRBV19|-|few
CASTELGARRGQPQHF
TGTGCCAGTACCGAGTTGGGGGCGCGACGAGGTCAGCCCCAGCATTTT
>TRBJ1-1|TRBV7-2|-|few
CASSLFREGTEAFF
TGTGCCAGCAGCTTATTCAGGGAGGGGACTGAAGCTTTCTTT
>TRBJ2-1|TRBV7-7|TRBD1|-
CASISHRGRSGGPNEQFF
TGTGCTAGCATCTCCCATCGAGGTCGGTCAGGGGGTCCCAATGAGCAGTTCTTC
>TRBJ2-7|TRBV7-6|-|-
CASSLAEDRSEQYF
TGTGCCAGCAGCTTAGCTGAGGACAGAAGCGAGCAGTACTTC
>TRBJ2-5|TRBV12-5|-|once
CASALSGAETQYF
TGTGCTAGTGCTCTCTCGGGGGCGGAGACCCAGTACTTC
>TRBJ1-2|TRBV18|TRBD1|few
CASSPGQGNYGYTF
TGTGCCAGCTCCCCTGGACAGGGAAACTATGGCTACACCTTC
>TRBJ1-4|TRBV5-1|-|-
CASSLDRVGGKLFF
TGCGCCAGCAGCTTGGACAGGGTAGGGGGAAAACTGTTTTTT
>TRBJ2-7|TRBV2|TRBD2|medium-sized
CASRSGGYEQYF
TGTGCCAGCAGGAGCGGGGGCTACGAGCAGTACTTC
>TRBJ1-4|TRBV5-1|TRBD1|-
CASSKGTAQGEKLFF
TGCGCCAGCAGCAAAGGGACAGCCCAGGGTGAAAAACTGTTTTTT
>TRBJ1-6|TRBV27|TRBD1|few
CAGNRGLSSSSYNSPLHF
TGTGCCGGAAACAGGGGCCTTTCCTCTAGCTCCTATAATTCACCCCTCCACTTT
>TRBJ2-5|TRBV12-3/TRBV12-4|-|-
CASSLGETQYF
TGTGCCAGCAGTTTAGGGGAGACCCAGTACTTC
>TRBJ2-1|TRBV21-1|-|few
CASKSLAGGSYNSSYNEQFF
TGTGCCAGCAAATCCCTAGCGGGGGGGTCTTATAACAGCTCCTACAATGAGCAGTTCTTC
>TRBJ2-5|TRBV7-6|TRBD1|-
CASSFNLGQGQETQYF
TGTGCCAGCAGCTTTAATTTGGGACAGGGCCAAGAGACCCAGTACTTC
>TRBJ2-1|TRBV10-3|-|once
CAISEYNEQFF
TGTGCCATCAGTGAATACAATGAGCAGTTCTTC
>TRBJ2-7|TRBV28|-|-
CASSLVGYEQYF
TGTGCCAGCAGTTTGGTTGGCTACGAGCAGTACTTC
>TRBJ2-1|TRBV18|-|once
CASSPRDRDDNEQFF
TGTGCCAGCTCACCCCGGGATCGCGACGACAATGAGCAGTTCTTC
>TRBJ2-3|TRBV9|-|-
CASSVGGIGTDTQYF
TGTGCCAGCAGCGTAGGGGGAATCGGCACAGATACGCAGTATTTT
>TRBJ2-7|TRBV20-1|-|-
CSATDYNEQYF
TGCAGTGCCACCGACTATAACGAGCAGTACTTC
>TRBJ2-5|TRBV6-5|TRBD2|-
CASRRGETQYF
TGTGCCAGCAGGCGGGGGGAGACCCAGTACTTC
>TRBJ1-5|TRBV28|-|-
CASSFIGDPQHF
TGTGCCAGCAGTTTCATCGGCGACCCCCAGCATTTT
>TRBJ2-7|TRBV6-1|-|-
CASSEYTAYEQYF
TGTGCCAGCAGTGAGTACACAGCCTACGAGCAGTACTTC
>TRBJ2-7|TRBV6-6|-|-
CASNSGSSYEQYF
TGTGCCAGCAATAGTGGCAGCTCCTACGAGCAGTACTTC
>TRBJ2-5|TRBV3-1/TRBV3-2|-|-
CASSQQLAGETQYF
TGTGCCAGCAGCCAGCAACTAGCTGGGGAGACCCAGTACTTC
>TRBJ2-3|TRBV25-1|-|-
CASSPAGRGGDTQYF
TGTGCCAGCAGTCCCGCGGGGCGGGGTGGAGATACGCAGTATTTT
>TRBJ2-3|TRBV30|-|-
CAWSAGLSTDTQYF
TGTGCCTGGAGTGCTGGACTGAGCACAGATACGCAGTATTTT